The 23 T cell receptor beta chains presented below share a single source sample, sequenced in a study of identical twins. TCRdb analysed the 5' RACE reads with MiXCR anew, one entry per CDR3 protein. Among around 650,000 distinct CDR3 sequences, under 8.5% were seen once, and the ten largest hold around 1.6%. The sample also formed part of further work on yellow fever vaccine responses in identical twins.

The specimen was PBMCs. Every receptor here comes from a woman younger than 30 in good health.

The chain carries TRBV7-2 and TRBJ2-1; 9 positions agree with TRBD1. The junction had 11 bases not matched to a gene; V was cut back by 4 bases and J by 10 bases. The CDR3 runs to 15 residues. Germline lookup yields CDR1 SGHTA and CDR2 FQGNSA. CDR3 in amino acids: CASSWRQGGLNEQFF. As DNA, the CDR3 is TGTGCCAGCAGCTGGAGACAGGGGGGGCTTAACGAGCAGTTCTTC.

This clonotype has only a few counts. CDR3 sequence reads: CATSRDFPQVLEQYF. The CDR3 DNA follows: TGTGCCACCAGCAGAGATTTCCCACAGGTTCTCGAGCAGTACTTC. The gene calls are TRBV15 and TRBJ2-7; TRBD1 is a possible D gene (5 bases). This CDR3 is 15 amino acids long. Trimming cost V 0 bases and J 6 bases, with 15 bases left between them. In germline, CDR1 is LNHNV, CDR2 YYDKDF (reference sequence).

CDR3 DNA sequence: TGCAGTGCTAGAGCAATCGGACTAGCGGGAGCGCTGAACACCGGGGAGCTGTTTTTT. This encodes CSARAIGLAGALNTGELFF. The V call is TRBV20-1, the J call TRBJ2-2, with 13 bases identical to TRBD2. Germline V gives CDR1 DFQATT, CDR2 SNEGSKA (reference sequence). This CDR3 is 19 amino acids long. The ends lost 1 base at V and 1 base at J; junction bases unmatched: 9.

This sequence joins TRBV4-1 and TRBJ2-7; possibly TRBD2 for D (5 bases). Germline V gene data show CDR1 as MGHRA and CDR2 as YSYEKL. This CDR3 spans 13 amino acids. V was clipped by 4 bases and J by 0 bases, with 7 bases between them. CDR3: CASSPGISYEQYF. For the CDR3, the DNA is TGCGCCAGCAGCCCCGGGATCTCCTACGAGCAGTACTTC.

Only a few counts were recorded for this clonotype. V usage is TRBV11-1 and J usage is TRBJ2-7; D remains ambiguous. Germline V gene sequence: CDR1 SGHAT, CDR2 FQDESV (reference sequence). Trimming removed 4 bases at V and 0 bases at J, with 10 bases between. The CDR3 sequence is 14 residues long. DNA for the CDR3: TGTGCCAGCAGCTCTGACTGGTCCTCCTACGAGCAGTACTTC. The encoded protein is CASSSDWSSYEQYF. The variable domain in full, with the rest retrieved from reference TRBV11-1 and TRBJ2-7, is EAEVAQSPRYKITEKSQAVAFWCDPISGHATLYWYRQILGQGPELLVQFQDESVVDDSQLPKDRFSAERLKGVDSTLKIQPAELGDSAMYLCASSSDWSSYEQYFGPGTRLTVT.

This clonotype was counted between two and nine times. The chain uses TRBV3-1 and TRBJ2-1; 9 positions agree with TRBD1. This CDR3 is built from 15 residues. Germline CDR1 is LGHDT and CDR2 is YNNKEL (reference sequence). J was trimmed by 6 bases and V by 1 base; bases with no gene match: 4. CDR3 DNA: TGTGCCAGCAGCCAAGGGTTACAGGGGGCCAATGAGCAGTTCTTC. This gives the protein CASSQGLQGANEQFF.

This chain uses TRBV2 with TRBJ2-2; D may be TRBD2 (6 bases). Germline values: CDR1 SNHLY, CDR2 FYNNEI. This CDR3 contains 13 residues. The V end lost 3 bases, the J end lost 6 bases, and 8 bases lay between the germline ends. The CDR3 sequence: CASSDWDSGELFF. CDR3 coding DNA: TGTGCCAGCAGTGACTGGGACTCCGGGGAGCTGTTTTTT.

The V call is TRBV6-1, the J call TRBJ2-7; D may be TRBD1 (6 bases). Germline V gene lookup returns CDR1 MNHNS and CDR2 SASEGT. The CDR3 loop spans 13 amino acids. V was pared by 4 bases and J by 4 bases, with 11 bases between. DNA of the CDR3: TGTGCCAGCAGTGCTGGACAGCTTTACGAGCAGTACTTC. It yields the protein CASSAGQLYEQYF.

There are a few counts of this clonotype. The chain joins TRBV2 to TRBJ2-7; D remains ambiguous. Deletions cut 7 bases from V and 4 bases from J, with 8 bases between. CDR3 length: 11 residues. Germline V gene data show CDR1 as SNHLY and CDR2 as FYNNEI. CDR3 sequence (DNA): TGTGCCAGCATGTTGGGGTACGAGCAGTACTTC. Its protein product is CASMLGYEQYF.

The chain is built from TRBV12-3 or TRBV12-4 and TRBJ2-2; D remains unclear. Trimming left V 3 bases short and J 7 bases short, with 9 bases between. This CDR3 region has 13 residues. DNA for the CDR3: TGTGCCAGCAGTTTGCAAGGGATCGGGGAGCTGTTTTTT. Translation: CASSLQGIGELFF.

This clonotype was seen many times. The chain couples TRBV7-9 to TRBJ2-7; D ambiguous. Per germline, CDR1 SEHNR and CDR2 FQNEAQ (reference sequence). With 1 base removed from V and 7 bases from J, the gap between germline ends came to 14 bases. This CDR3 has 14 residues. Here the CDR3 reads CASSLVDGGIEQYV. DNA of the CDR3: TGTGCCAGCAGCTTAGTGGACGGTGGTATTGAGCAGTACGTC.

The chain recombines TRBV20-1 with TRBJ2-3, with 11 bases identical to TRBD2. The germline V gene has CDR1 DFQATT and CDR2 SNEGSKA (reference sequence). J was trimmed by 11 bases and V by 3 bases; bases with no gene match: 19. The CDR3 consists of 17 residues. The chain's CDR3 is CSARRPGLADPRLGQYF. DNA of the CDR3: TGCAGTGCTAGGAGACCGGGACTAGCGGACCCGAGGCTGGGGCAGTATTTT.

J is TRBJ2-7 and V is TRBV5-1; 7 positions agree with TRBD2. Per germline, CDR1 SGHRS and CDR2 YFSETQ. V lost 5 bases to trimming and J lost 3 bases; unmatched junction nucleotides: 26. This CDR3 spans 20 amino acids. CDR3 sequence reads: CASSLCWDYVLSTSCYEQYV. DNA of the CDR3: TGCGCCAGCAGTCTCTGCTGGGACTACGTTTTATCCACCTCTTGCTACGAGCAGTACGTC.

This clonotype was picked up many times. The chain joins TRBV7-9 to TRBJ2-5; TRBD1 aligns across 7 bases. Unmatched junction bases numbered 13, after V lost 5 bases and J lost 4 bases. The germline CDR1 and CDR2 sequences are SEHNR and FQNEAQ (reference sequence). The CDR3 consists of 16 residues. CDR3 sequence: CASSHLRTGRVETQYF. The DNA for the CDR3 is TGTGCCAGCAGCCACCTGAGGACAGGTCGGGTAGAGACCCAGTACTTC.

The table lists this clonotype with many counts. The V call is TRBV5-1, the J call TRBJ1-3, with D unresolved. The V gene's germline CDR1 is SGHRS and CDR2 YFSETQ. Trimming stripped 0 bases from V and 4 bases from J, with 11 bases between. CDR3 length: 15 amino acids. The CDR3, as DNA: TGCGCCAGCAGCTTGGCCGGGTCGGACGGAAACACCATATATTTT. It specifies CASSLAGSDGNTIYF.

There are many counts of this clonotype. The chain employs TRBV4-1 and TRBJ2-5; the D gene is possibly TRBD2 (6 bases). The V gene lost 6 bases and the J gene lost 4 bases, with 12 bases spanning the gap. Per germline, CDR1 MGHRA and CDR2 YSYEKL. The CDR3 sequence is 13 residues long. The CDR3 DNA follows: TGCGCCAGCAGTAGACTAGTGGGAGAGACCCAGTACTTC. Its protein product is CASSRLVGETQYF.

This clonotype was observed many times. The chain couples TRBV6-1 to TRBJ1-5; D gene unclear. There are 15 residues in the CDR3. V was trimmed by 0 bases and J by 7 bases, leaving 13 bases between them. Germline V CDR1 and CDR2: MNHNS, SASEGT. The CDR3 nucleotides read TGTGCCAGCAGTGAAGCGCTTCAAGGAATGCAGCCCCAGCATTTT. It encodes CASSEALQGMQPQHF.

This clonotype has a count of ten or more. The V and J genes are TRBV4-1 and TRBJ1-3; 8 nucleotides line up with TRBD1. CDR3 length equals 17 residues. The junction had 9 bases not matched to a gene; V was cut back by 1 base and J by 4 bases. Germline CDR1 MGHRA, CDR2 YSYEKL. Here the CDR3 DNA reads TGCGCCAGCAGCCAAGCCCCCAGGACAGGGTCCGGAAACACCATATATTTT. This codes for CASSQAPRTGSGNTIYF.

The rearrangement joins TRBV28 to TRBJ2-1; 9 bases are a match to TRBD2. Germline V gene data show CDR1 as MDHEN and CDR2 as SYDVKM. This CDR3 spans 14 amino acids. J gave up 9 bases and V 4 bases, and 7 bases lay outside the gene matches. The CDR3 DNA follows: TGTGCCAGCAGTTCACCGGGACTAGCCGGTGAGCAGTTCTTC. Translation: CASSSPGLAGEQFF.

This clonotype was seen more than once but under ten times. The J gene is TRBJ2-3, the V gene TRBV6-5; perhaps TRBD1 as D (5 bases). Germline V lookup: CDR1 MNHEY, CDR2 SVGAGI. Trimming pared 0 bases from V and 0 bases from J, leaving 7 bases between. This CDR3 has 15 amino acids. This CDR3 is CASSYSTASTDTQYF. CDR3 nucleotide sequence: TGTGCCAGCAGTTACTCGACAGCTAGCACAGATACGCAGTATTTT.

This clonotype has a handful of counts. This sequence joins TRBV7-9 and TRBJ2-5; TRBD1 matches at 7 bases. CDR3 length equals 17 residues. The V gene end was trimmed by 5 bases and the J gene end by 5 bases; junction bases not matched to a gene: 17. Looked up from germline, CDR1 is SEHNR and CDR2 is FQNEAQ (reference sequence). CDR3 loop: CASSLRQGPGWDETQYF. The CDR3 coding sequence is TGTGCCAGCAGCCTCCGACAGGGTCCTGGCTGGGATGAGACCCAGTACTTC.

This sequence joins TRBV12-3 or TRBV12-4 and TRBJ2-7, with D possibly being TRBD2 (5 bases). This CDR3 region has 14 residues. With 3 bases removed from V and 2 bases from J, the gap between germline ends came to 11 bases. CDR3 DNA sequence: TGTGCCAGCAGTTTCCTCGGGGTTCCCTACGAGCAGTACTTC. Encoded protein: CASSFLGVPYEQYF.

This chain connects TRBV5-4 to TRBJ2-6, with D perhaps given as TRBD1 or TRBD2 (5 bases each). CDR3 length: 17 amino acids. Trimming stripped 2 bases from V and 0 bases from J, with 12 bases between. CDR1 SGHNT and CDR2 YYREEE come from the germline V gene (reference sequence). In DNA form, the CDR3 reads TGTGCCAGCAGCTTAGAGGGGTTCGGCTCTGGGGCCAACGTCCTGACTTTC. Its translation: CASSLEGFGSGANVLTF.